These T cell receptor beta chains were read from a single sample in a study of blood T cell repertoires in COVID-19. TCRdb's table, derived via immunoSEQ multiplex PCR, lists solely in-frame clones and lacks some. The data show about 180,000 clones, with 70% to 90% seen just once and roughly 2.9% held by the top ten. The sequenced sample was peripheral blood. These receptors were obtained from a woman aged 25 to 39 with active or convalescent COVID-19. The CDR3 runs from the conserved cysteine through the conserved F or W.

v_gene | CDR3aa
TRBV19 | CASLARGYNEQFF
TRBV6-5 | CASRNTGVGTEAFF
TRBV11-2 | CASSLVPSPGTDTQYF
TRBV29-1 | CSVEADSTGELFF
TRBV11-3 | CASRGTGNTGELFF
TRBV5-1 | CASSFNTDTQYF
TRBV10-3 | CAISESQGSNQPQHF
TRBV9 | CASSVTVQGTEAFF
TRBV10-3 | CAISVDRGSFYEQYF
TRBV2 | CASSRTGAYEQYF
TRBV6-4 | CASSDVGGVDYGYTF
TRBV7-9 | CASSLGQVTEAFF
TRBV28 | CASMGSNQPQHF
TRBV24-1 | CATSDAKDRAYRGISESEAFF
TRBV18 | CASSPLEAGGPNEQFF
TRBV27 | CASSPDPGDQETQYF
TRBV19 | CASSLQGRNTEAFF
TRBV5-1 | CASSLVSWTGSTEAFF
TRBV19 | CASSPGPGNTIYF
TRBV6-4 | CASSVRQEVNEQYF
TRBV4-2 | CASSQELAGAISSPLHF
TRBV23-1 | CASSGRGEDGYTF
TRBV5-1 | CASSPEQGGNEKLFF
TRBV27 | CASSLSGSSYNEQFF
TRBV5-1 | CASSWGPGEGYEQYF
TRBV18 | CASSPTGTSGYTF
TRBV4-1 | CASSQDSGFSNQPQHF
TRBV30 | CAWSVASDSNQPQHF
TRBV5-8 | CASSLTRMNTEAFF
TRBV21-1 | CASSRRKGYGYTF
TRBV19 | CASTETGYNSPLHF
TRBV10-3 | CASRQGVTDTQYF
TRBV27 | CASSLGGGPGALNYGYTF
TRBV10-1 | CASSEDSRGQETQYF
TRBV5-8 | CASSLTGTGGFQLHF
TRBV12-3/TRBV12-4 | CASSPGLAGGKFF
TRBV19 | CASSVTSRDSENYGYTF
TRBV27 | CASSKNTEAFF
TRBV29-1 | CSVSLTGGYTF
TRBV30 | CAWGIGRLGNEQYF
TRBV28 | CASRTGANTEAFF
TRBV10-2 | CASSEPHTSGRTDTQYF
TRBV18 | CASSPRLNTGRKTHNEQFF
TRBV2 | CASSPGYYGYTF
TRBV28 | CASSPGGPRGLETQYF
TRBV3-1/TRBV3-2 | CASSPITSLETQYF
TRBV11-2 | CASSLGLPYEQYF
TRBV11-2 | CASSGPDSLNTEAFF
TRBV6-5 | CASLLWDRANEKLFF
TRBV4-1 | CASSPRGVGNTIYF
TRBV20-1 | CSARDEGQGVF
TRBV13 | CASSLRQTNSPLHF
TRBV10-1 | CASSEGGQYNEQFF
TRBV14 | CASSQKWASRQFF